What follows are 13 T cell receptor beta chains derived from one specimen sequenced in a study of blood T cell repertoires in COVID-19. Method: immunoSEQ multiplex PCR; TCRdb's copy keeps in-frame clones and lacks some. This table has around 450,000 clones, 90% appearing once. Material for sequencing was PBMCs or T cells enriched from blood (not recorded which). The receptors were sampled from a man between 18 and 35 years old who had recovered from COVID-19.

DNA of the CDR3: TGCGCCAGCAGTGAGGGGGAGTACCGCAATGAGCAGTTCTTC. It yields the protein CASSEGEYRNEQFF. The chain combines TRBV10-1 with TRBJ2-1; D is possibly TRBD2 (5 bases). Germline-derived CDR1 and CDR2 are WNHNN and SYGVQD (reference sequence). This CDR3 is built from 14 residues. V was clipped by 2 bases and J by 6 bases, with 11 bases between them.

This CDR3 is CATSDPTVNTGELFF. CDR3 bases: TGTGCCACCAGTGATCCGACAGTGAACACCGGGGAGCTGTTTTTT. The V gene is TRBV24-1, the J gene TRBJ2-2; a possible D gene is TRBD1 (5 bases). Germline CDR1 KGHDR, CDR2 SFDVKD. Trimming cost V 3 bases and J 1 base, with 8 bases left between them. CDR3 size: 15 residues.

The sample holds one count of this clone. This chain links TRBV4-2 with TRBJ2-7; tentatively, D is TRBD2 (5 bases). V lost 0 bases to trimming and J lost 4 bases, with 13 bases between them. Germline-derived CDR1 and CDR2 are LGHNA and YNFKEQ. The CDR3 has 15 amino acids. CDR3 sequence: CASSQDREGGYEQYF. CDR3 in DNA: TGTGCCAGCAGCCAAGATCGGGAAGGCGGGTACGAGCAGTACTTC.

This clone came up once. This rearrangement joins TRBV28 to TRBJ2-1; 10 nucleotides align to TRBD2. The V gene end was trimmed by 2 bases and the J gene end by 5 bases; junction bases not matched to a gene: 6. This CDR3 is 16 amino acids long. Germline-derived CDR1 and CDR2 are MDHEN and SYDVKM. The CDR3 DNA reads TGTGCCAGCAGTTTACTAACACTAGCGGGAAACAATGAGCAGTTCTTC. This gives the protein CASSLLTLAGNNEQFF.

This clone appeared a few times. The chain employs TRBV10-2 and TRBJ2-7; 10 bases match TRBD2. The CDR3 consists of 14 residues. V dropped 7 bases and J dropped 3; count of bases not matched to a gene: 6. Germline V gives CDR1 WSHSY, CDR2 SAAADI. As DNA, the CDR3 is TGCGCCAGCACTTCTAGCGGGAGATTCTACGAGCAGTACTTC. Protein product: CASTSSGRFYEQYF.

The genes are TRBV5-1 and TRBJ2-7, with D hard to call. V gave up 2 bases and J gave up 7 bases, with 16 bases separating them. The CDR3 sequence is 14 residues long. Germline CDR1 reads SGHRS; CDR2 reads YFSETQ. CDR3 in DNA: TGCGCCAGCAGCTTAACGTTGACACTTTGGGAGCAGTACTTC. As protein: CASSLTLTLWEQYF.

This chain connects TRBV11-2 to TRBJ1-6, with D tentatively TRBD1 (6 bases). Germline CDR1 and CDR2: SGHAT and FQNNGV. Trimming took 1 base from V and 9 from J, leaving 10 bases between them. The CDR3 is 14 amino acids. CDR3 in DNA: TGTGCCAGCAGCTTAGCAGGGGTGGGTTCACCCCTCCACTTT. Translating gives CASSLAGVGSPLHF.

The CDR3 region has the DNA TGTGCCAGCAGCCAAGGAGGACAGGCGAACTTGGCCCAGTACTTC. Protein product: CASSQGGQANLAQYF. This sequence joins TRBV3-1 (or the pseudogene TRBV3-2) and TRBJ2-5; 7 bases agree with TRBD1. V shed 1 base and J 9 bases; nucleotides not matched to a gene: 11. The CDR3 has 15 residues. Germline-derived CDR1 and CDR2 are LGHDT and YNNKEL (reference sequence).

This chain links TRBV9 with TRBJ1-4; 8 nucleotides align to TRBD1. From germline, CDR1 is SGDLS and CDR2 YYNGEE. Trimming cost V 1 base and J 4 bases; bases outside gene matches: 6. The CDR3 has 16 amino acids. The CDR3 bases are TGTGCCAGCAGCGTATCCAGGGGGCTTGGTAATGAAAAACTGTTTTTT. This translates into CASSVSRGLGNEKLFF.

The chain couples TRBV12-3 or TRBV12-4 to TRBJ1-4; D is perhaps TRBD1 (5 bases). With 9 bases removed from V and 5 bases from J, the gap between germline ends came to 13 bases. The CDR3 is 13 amino acids. CDR3 protein: CASSRGRNEKLFF. CDR3 DNA sequence: TGTGCCAGTTCGCGGGGCAGAAATGAAAAACTGTTTTTT.

This clone appeared a single time. The chain uses TRBV3-1 (or the pseudogene TRBV3-2) and TRBJ1-6, with D hard to call. The CDR3 runs to 17 residues. V lost 1 base to trimming and J lost 1 base, with 11 bases between them. Germline V gene lookup returns CDR1 LGHDT and CDR2 YNNKEL (reference sequence). The CDR3 coding sequence is TGTGCCAGCAGCCAAGTAGGGAGGAGATCCTATAATTCACCCCTCCACTTT. Amino acid sequence: CASSQVGRRSYNSPLHF.

This clone was found once. The chain couples TRBV18 to TRBJ2-4, with a possible D match to TRBD1 (6 bases). Looked up from germline, CDR1 is KGHSH and CDR2 is LQKENI. This CDR3 has 15 amino acids. V was shortened by 2 bases and J by 2 bases, with 10 bases between the two germline ends. The CDR3 is CASSPTTGTKNIQYF. Written as DNA, the CDR3 is TGTGCCAGCTCACCAACGACAGGAACCAAAAACATTCAGTACTTC.

The rearrangement links TRBV7-9 to TRBJ2-2; 10 bases agree with TRBD1. Germline lookup yields CDR1 SEHNR and CDR2 FQNEAQ (reference sequence). J gave up 3 bases and V 4 bases, and 11 bases lay outside the gene matches. The CDR3 loop spans 18 amino acids. DNA of the CDR3: TGTGCCAGCAGCTCCCCGACAGGGGGCGCGTTGGACACCGGGGAGCTGTTTTTT. Translating gives CASSSPTGGALDTGELFF.